Below, 24 T cell receptor beta chains from the same sample are listed, as sequenced in a study of T cell responses to AZD1222 COVID-19 vaccine (dated by TCRdb to the early 2020s). The protocol used for the library was the immunoSEQ multiplex PCR assay. Entries here come from immuneACCESS through TCRdb and include only in-frame sequences with V and J called. Some clones fail to appear in such tables; in the studies checked, an unresolved V gene covers under half of the shortfall, and the cause of the remainder is unknown. Within this sample are around 180,000 clones, with 75% to 90% of them counted one time only. Clones ranked in the top ten supply 5% to 7% of the sample. The time point label, read with the paper, signifies: baseline before first vaccination. Sequenced here: peripheral blood, sampled on day 0 of AZD1222 vaccination. The source of these receptors is an adult in good health.

This sequence joins TRBV2 and TRBJ1-4; 7 bases are a match to TRBD1. Germline values: CDR1 SNHLY, CDR2 FYNNEI. The J segment lost 13 bases and the V segment lost 6 bases, leaving 8 bases of the junction unmatched. The CDR3 contains 12 residues. CDR3: CASRADRVRLFF. CDR3 DNA sequence: TGTGCCAGCAGGGCTGACAGGGTTCGACTGTTTTTT.

This chain connects TRBV4-3 to TRBJ2-1; no definite D call. Germline-derived CDR1 and CDR2 are LGHNA and YSLEER. V was clipped by 0 bases and J by 10 bases, with 10 bases between them. This CDR3 spans 13 amino acids. CDR3 residues: CASSQEDLREQFF. The CDR3 region has the DNA TGCGCCAGCAGCCAAGAGGACCTGAGGGAGCAGTTCTTC.

The table lists this clone with a count of one. This chain connects TRBV12-3 or TRBV12-4 to TRBJ1-2; D possibly corresponds to TRBD1 (5 bases). Trimming took off 3 bases at V and 7 bases at J, with 9 bases between the two ends. This CDR3 has 12 residues. CDR3 protein: CASSLGVGGYTF. In DNA, the CDR3 is TGTGCCAGCAGTTTGGGGGTAGGTGGCTACACCTTC.

The chain links TRBV9 to TRBJ2-1; D uncertain. Germline CDR1 reads SGDLS; CDR2 reads YYNGEE. The CDR3 consists of 11 residues. V lost 4 bases to trimming and J lost 8 bases, with 7 bases between them. As DNA, the CDR3 is TGTGCCAGCAGCACCCGAGATGAGCAGTTCTTC. Translation: CASSTRDEQFF.

This clone was seen only once. The rearrangement joins TRBV28 to TRBJ2-7; no definite D call. The CDR3 is 13 amino acids. Trimming pared 4 bases from V and 0 bases from J, leaving 7 bases between. The V gene's germline CDR1 is MDHEN and CDR2 SYDVKM. Here the CDR3 reads CASSSGDSYEQYF. CDR3 coding DNA: TGTGCCAGCAGTTCTGGGGACTCCTACGAGCAGTACTTC.

This clone was found once. The genes are TRBV28 and TRBJ2-3; 15 bases line up with TRBD2. Trimming removed 5 bases from V and 3 bases from J; junction bases left unmatched: 6. The V gene's germline CDR1 is MDHEN and CDR2 SYDVKM. This CDR3 contains 17 residues. CDR3 coding DNA: TGTGCCAGCAGTACCCCGGGACTAGCGGGAGGAACAGATACGCAGTATTTT. This gives the protein CASSTPGLAGGTDTQYF.

CDR3 in amino acids: CASSVSGARDTQYF. The CDR3 region has the DNA TGTGCCAGCAGCGTTTCAGGGGCGAGAGATACGCAGTATTTT. The chain uses TRBV6-2 or TRBV6-3 and TRBJ2-3; a weak D match, TRBD1 (6 bases). This CDR3 has 14 amino acids. Germline V lookup: CDR1 MNHEY, CDR2 SVGEGT. The ends were cut back, 6 bases at V and 5 bases at J, with 15 bases in the middle.

The chain recombines TRBV5-1 with TRBJ2-2; 10 nucleotides align to TRBD2. V lost 2 bases to trimming and J lost 7 bases; unmatched junction nucleotides: 11. Germline V gene sequence: CDR1 SGHRS, CDR2 YFSETQ. The CDR3 sequence is 17 residues long. The CDR3 DNA reads as TGCGCCAGCAGCTTTGGGCGGACTAGCGGAAGACACGGGGAGCTGTTTTTT. It encodes CASSFGRTSGRHGELFF.

The chain employs TRBV7-8 and TRBJ2-1; 7 positions match TRBD2. The CDR3 consists of 16 residues. CDR1 is SGHVS and CDR2 is FQNEAQ in the germline V gene. With V trimmed by 0 bases and J by 4 bases, 6 bases remained unmatched. The CDR3 is CASSLAGGGLYNEQFF. The CDR3 DNA reads as TGTGCCAGCAGCTTAGCGGGGGGGGGACTATACAATGAGCAGTTCTTC.

This sequence joins TRBV5-5 and TRBJ1-5, with 9 bases fitting TRBD1. The CDR3 spans 15 residues. Germline V CDR1 and CDR2: SGHKS, YYEKEE (reference sequence). V gave up 4 bases and J gave up 6 bases; unmatched junction bases: 8. The CDR3 nucleotides are TGTGCCAGCAGCCCACCCGGGACAGGGATTCAGCCCCAGCATTTT. Translated: CASSPPGTGIQPQHF.

The genes are TRBV2 and TRBJ2-2; D gene unclear. Trimming stripped 6 bases from V and 4 bases from J, with 18 bases between. The CDR3 totals 16 residues. Germline V gene sequence: CDR1 SNHLY, CDR2 FYNNEI. CDR3 sequence reads: CASRTTGPQGTGELFF. CDR3 in DNA: TGTGCCAGCAGAACTACCGGGCCCCAAGGCACCGGGGAGCTGTTTTTT. The full variable domain, its missing parts supplied by reference TRBV2 and TRBJ2-2, is EPEVTQTPSHQVTQMGQEVILRCVPISNHLYFYWYRQILGQKVEFLVSFYNNEISEKSEIFDDQFSVERPDGSNFTLKIRSTKLEDSAMYFCASRTTGPQGTGELFFGEGSRLTVL.

The rearrangement links TRBV6-6 to TRBJ1-3, with D perhaps matching TRBD1 (5 bases). The CDR3 sequence is 16 residues long. Trimming pared 2 bases from V and 0 bases from J, leaving 11 bases between. Germline CDR1 is MNHNY and CDR2 is SVGAGI (reference sequence). This CDR3 reads CASSYLQASSGNTIYF. For the CDR3, the DNA is TGTGCCAGCAGTTACCTACAGGCGAGCTCTGGAAACACCATATATTTT.

Note on this clone: Other nucleotide sequences from this sample produce the same CDR3. CDR3 loop: CASSLGQGNQPQHF. Here the CDR3 DNA reads TGTGCCAGCTCACTGGGACAGGGGAATCAGCCCCAGCATTTT. This chain connects TRBV18 to TRBJ1-5; 10 positions agree with TRBD1. The V and J ends lost 4 bases and 4 bases, in that order; junction bases with no gene match: 1. The CDR3 extends over 14 amino acids. Per germline, CDR1 KGHSH and CDR2 LQKENI.

J is TRBJ2-3 and V is TRBV7-2; 9 bases fit TRBD2. This CDR3 spans 17 amino acids. V was pared by 0 bases and J by 0 bases, with 4 bases of the junction left unmatched. The germline V gene has CDR1 SGHTA and CDR2 FQGNSA. This CDR3 reads CASSLARTSVSTDTQYF. The CDR3 DNA follows: TGTGCCAGCAGCTTAGCAAGGACTAGCGTGAGCACAGATACGCAGTATTTT.

The chain employs TRBV3-1 (or the pseudogene TRBV3-2) and TRBJ1-1; possibly TRBD1 for D (5 bases). Germline values: CDR1 LGHDT, CDR2 YNNKEL (reference sequence). The CDR3 runs 13 residues. V was clipped by 3 bases and J by 6 bases, with 11 bases between them. The CDR3 region is CASSQGGFAEAFF. The CDR3 DNA follows: TGTGCCAGCAGCCAGGGGGGTTTTGCTGAAGCTTTCTTT.

The V call is TRBV5-4, the J call TRBJ2-7, with D tentatively TRBD1 (6 bases). Germline V gives CDR1 SGHNT, CDR2 YYREEE (reference sequence). Trimming left V 4 bases short and J 0 bases short, with 11 bases between. The CDR3 is 14 residues long. The CDR3 loop reads CASSGDTSSYEQYF. CDR3 coding DNA: TGTGCCAGCAGCGGGGACACCTCCTCCTACGAGCAGTACTTC.

The rearrangement uses TRBV28 and TRBJ2-2, with D possibly TRBD1 on 7 matching bases. Germline CDR1 is MDHEN and CDR2 is SYDVKM. V was trimmed by 5 bases and J by 6 bases, leaving 25 bases between them. This CDR3 spans 18 amino acids. The CDR3 DNA is TGTGCCAGCAGTACTCCCGGAGTTGGAGGGGGCATTTCCGGGGAGCTGTTTTTT. Translation gives CASSTPGVGGGISGELFF. Full variable domain (outside the CDR3, taken from reference TRBV28 and TRBJ2-2): DVKVTQSSRYLVKRTGEKVFLECVQDMDHENMFWYRQDPGLGLRLIYFSYDVKMKEKGDIPEGYSVSREKKERFSLILESASTNQTSMYLCASSTPGVGGGISGELFFGEGSRLTVL.

The V call is TRBV6-5, the J call TRBJ2-7; D not certain. CDR1 is MNHEY, CDR2 SVGAGI, per germline. There are 13 residues in the CDR3. V lost 2 bases and J lost 2, with 7 bases in between. The CDR3 is CASSYRATYEQYF. The CDR3 DNA follows: TGTGCCAGCAGTTACAGGGCGACCTACGAGCAGTACTTC.

The V gene is TRBV19, the J gene TRBJ2-3; D remains ambiguous. The CDR3 has 14 residues. CDR1 and CDR2 from the germline V gene are LNHDA and SQIVND (reference sequence). V lost 10 bases and J lost 0, with 14 bases in between. The CDR3 reads CATSSRPSTDTQYF. The CDR3 coding sequence is TGTGCCACCTCAAGTCGGCCAAGCACAGATACGCAGTATTTT.

The J gene is TRBJ1-3, the V gene TRBV10-3; D gene unclear. CDR1 ENHRY and CDR2 SYGVKD come from the germline V gene. V was shortened by 5 bases and J by 4 bases, with 18 bases between the two germline ends. The CDR3 extends over 16 amino acids. This CDR3 is CAISQSDSSTGNTIYF. CDR3 nucleotide sequence: TGTGCCATCAGTCAGAGCGACTCCTCGACCGGAAACACCATATATTTT.

This clone has just one count. The chain combines TRBV27 with TRBJ2-7; D remains unclear. The CDR3 is made up of 15 amino acids. The V gene lost 0 bases and the J gene lost 1 base, with 10 bases spanning the gap. Per the germline V gene, CDR1 is MNHEY and CDR2 is SMNVEV (reference sequence). The CDR3 DNA is TGTGCCAGCAGTTTATCACCCTTGGAGTCCTACGAGCAGTACTTC. Translated: CASSLSPLESYEQYF.

V usage is TRBV9 and J usage is TRBJ2-7, with 9 bases matching TRBD2. CDR1 SGDLS and CDR2 YYNGEE come from the germline V gene. The CDR3 runs to 16 residues. Losses at the gene ends were 0 bases for V and 2 bases for J; bases not matched to a gene: 6. The CDR3 nucleotides are TGTGCCAGCAGCGTAGGGGGTCTAGCGGGGACCTACGAGCAGTACTTC. Encoded protein: CASSVGGLAGTYEQYF.

This chain joins TRBV30 and TRBJ1-5; D gene uncertain. The CDR3 has 14 residues. With 4 bases removed from V and 0 bases from J, the gap between germline ends came to 10 bases. Germline CDR1 GTSNPN, CDR2 SVGIG (reference sequence). The CDR3 coding sequence is TGTGCCTGGAAACCTGGGTATAGCAATCAGCCCCAGCATTTT. It yields the protein CAWKPGYSNQPQHF. Combining the CDR3 with reference TRBV30 and TRBJ1-5 gives the whole variable domain SQTIHQWPATLVQPVGSPLSLECTVEGTSNPNLYWYRQAAGRGLQLLFYSVGIGQISSEVPQNLSASRPQDRQFILSSKKLLLSDSGFYLCAWKPGYSNQPQHFGDGTRLSIL.

The V and J genes are TRBV4-2 and TRBJ2-3, with 10 bases that match TRBD2. V was pared by 2 bases and J by 5 bases, with 10 bases of the junction left unmatched. In germline, CDR1 is LGHNA, CDR2 YNFKEQ. There are 17 residues in the CDR3. CDR3 sequence: CASSQRVLAGAVDTQYF. The CDR3 bases are TGTGCCAGCAGCCAAAGGGTGCTAGCGGGAGCGGTAGATACGCAGTATTTT.